Below, 21 T cell receptor beta chains from the same sample are listed, as sequenced in a study of T cells of healthy individuals. TCRdb used MiXCR to reprocess the 5' RACE reads, holding one entry per CDR3 protein. The table includes tens of thousands of distinct CDR3 sequences, 15% to 20% detected once. The receptors were sampled from a human donor in good health.

The chain carries TRBV5-1 and TRBJ1-2; D ambiguous. Looked up from germline, CDR1 is SGHRS and CDR2 is YFSETQ. The V end was cut by 0 bases, the J end by 2 bases, with 11 bases between. This CDR3 region has 15 residues. CDR3 nucleotide sequence: TGCGCCAGCAGCTTGGGAGGTCCGGAGAACTATGGCTACACCTTC. Translated, it gives CASSLGGPENYGYTF.

The CDR3 is CASSLGGGHEKLFF. The DNA for the CDR3 is TGTGCCAGCAGCTTAGGAGGGGGCCACGAAAAACTGTTTTTT. The gene calls are TRBV5-4 and TRBJ1-4, with 7 bases that match TRBD1. The CDR3 extends over 14 amino acids. The V segment lost 2 bases and the J segment 8 bases; nucleotides outside the gene matches: 6. Looked up from germline, CDR1 is SGHNT and CDR2 is YYREEE (reference sequence).

Ten or more counts support this clonotype. The V call is TRBV19, the J call TRBJ2-1, with 13 bases fitting TRBD2. The germline CDR1 and CDR2 sequences are LNHDA and SQIVND (reference sequence). The ends lost 6 bases at V and 2 bases at J; junction bases unmatched: 1. The CDR3 runs to 15 residues. CDR3 loop: CASSTSGGAYNEQFF. Here the CDR3 DNA reads TGTGCCAGTAGCACTAGCGGGGGGGCCTACAATGAGCAGTTCTTC.

This clonotype came up many times. This sequence joins TRBV12-3 or TRBV12-4 and TRBJ2-5; D uncertain. Trimming pared 4 bases from V and 1 base from J, leaving 7 bases between. The CDR3 runs 13 residues. In DNA form, the CDR3 reads TGTGCCAGCAGTTCCCAGGCCCAAGAGACCCAGTACTTC. As protein: CASSSQAQETQYF.

The count of this clonotype is one. This rearrangement joins TRBV20-1 to TRBJ2-1, with a possible D match to TRBD2 (7 bases). Germline assignment: CDR1 DFQATT and CDR2 SNEGSKA (reference sequence). This CDR3 is 15 amino acids long. The germline V and J ends were trimmed by 0 bases and 9 bases, with 18 bases remaining between them. The CDR3 sequence is CSARETLGGGVEQFF. CDR3 DNA: TGCAGTGCTAGAGAAACCTTGGGCGGGGGCGTTGAGCAGTTCTTC.

The chain carries TRBV7-6 and TRBJ1-4; D is unclear. Germline V gives CDR1 SGHVS, CDR2 FNYEAQ. The CDR3 spans 13 residues. With 2 bases removed from V and 5 bases from J, the gap between germline ends came to 6 bases. For the CDR3, the DNA is TGTGCCAGCAGCTTATACCCGAATGAAAAACTGTTTTTT. This sequence encodes CASSLYPNEKLFF.

In this sample, this clonotype turned up many times. The J gene is TRBJ2-3, the V gene TRBV7-9; D gene uncertain. Germline V gene lookup returns CDR1 SEHNR and CDR2 FQNEAQ (reference sequence). V was clipped by 4 bases and J by 0 bases, with 14 bases between them. The CDR3 loop spans 16 amino acids. The CDR3 DNA reads TGTGCCAGCAGCTCTTACAGAGTCTCTAGCACAGATACGCAGTATTTT. Amino acid sequence: CASSSYRVSSTDTQYF.

The chain joins TRBV20-1 to TRBJ2-3; 9 bases map to TRBD2. Unmatched junction bases numbered 12, after V lost 0 bases and J lost 5 bases. The germline V gene has CDR1 DFQATT and CDR2 SNEGSKA (reference sequence). The CDR3 is 17 residues long. The CDR3 sequence: CSAREEREVQLGDTQYF. CDR3 nucleotides: TGCAGTGCTAGAGAGGAGCGGGAGGTTCAGTTGGGAGATACGCAGTATTTT.

Comments on this clonotype: One base away lies a much larger clone, so this may be a sequencing read error. CDR3 region: CASSPTGLIGELFF. The DNA for the CDR3 is TGTGCCAGCAGTCCAACAGGGTTAATCGGGGAGCTGTTTTTT. The V and J genes are TRBV12-3 or TRBV12-4 and TRBJ2-2; D perhaps matches TRBD1 (6 bases). V was cut by 5 bases and J by 7 bases, with 14 bases left in between. The CDR3 is made up of 14 amino acids.

This clonotype has a count of ten or more. J is TRBJ2-1 and V is TRBV3-1; unclear D gene. CDR3 length equals 13 residues. Germline V gene sequence: CDR1 LGHDT, CDR2 YNNKEL (reference sequence). Trimming removed 4 bases from V and 5 bases from J, with 9 bases in between. CDR3 sequence (DNA): TGTGCCAGCAGCCCCCCCGGCGACAATGAGCAGTTCTTC. This gives the protein CASSPPGDNEQFF.

This clonotype appeared many times. The chain joins TRBV28 to TRBJ2-3; D may correspond to TRBD1 or TRBD2 (6 bases each). V lost 6 bases and J 1 base, leaving 8 bases between the germline ends. This CDR3 contains 13 residues. Germline CDR1 is MDHEN and CDR2 is SYDVKM. CDR3 protein: CASRRGGTDTQYF. CDR3 nucleotide sequence: TGTGCCAGCAGGAGGGGGGGCACAGATACGCAGTATTTT.

Only a few counts were recorded for this clonotype. The CDR3 here is CASSDETLHGGTDTQYF. DNA of the CDR3: TGTGCCAGCAGTGACGAAACCTTGCACGGTGGCACAGATACGCAGTATTTT. The V and J genes are TRBV25-1 and TRBJ2-3; no reliable D call. The CDR3 spans 17 residues. Germline CDR1 MGHDK, CDR2 SYGVNS. V lost 3 bases, J lost 1 base, and 17 bases lay in between.

This clonotype has ten or more counts. The chain employs TRBV12-5 and TRBJ1-6, with 10 nucleotides matching TRBD1. The CDR3 contains 14 residues. Germline-derived CDR1 and CDR2 are LGHNT and FRNRAP. The V segment lost 9 bases and the J segment 9 bases; nucleotides outside the gene matches: 8. For the CDR3, the DNA is TGTGCTAGACTACCGGGACAGGGGAGTTCACCCCTCCACTTT. Amino acid sequence: CARLPGQGSSPLHF.

This clonotype was seen repeatedly, ten times or more. The rearrangement links TRBV29-1 to TRBJ1-4; D is uncertain. Germline V CDR1 and CDR2: SQVTM, ANQGSEA. V shed 4 bases and J shed 4 bases, with 7 bases lying between them. This CDR3 comprises 12 residues. The CDR3 nucleotides read TGCAGCGTTGTCATCGGTAATGAAAAACTGTTTTTT. Amino acid sequence: CSVVIGNEKLFF.

This clonotype appeared a single time. The CDR3, as DNA: TGCGCCAGCAGCTCTGGGACTGACAATCAGCCCCAGCATTTT. Translating it yields CASSSGTDNQPQHF. The chain combines TRBV5-1 with TRBJ1-5, with D perhaps TRBD1 (5 bases). Germline V gene data show CDR1 as SGHRS and CDR2 as YFSETQ. V was trimmed by 3 bases and J by 3 bases, leaving 10 bases between them. This CDR3 comprises 14 residues.

This clonotype has a handful of counts. The CDR3, as DNA: TGTGCCAGCAATCGGGACAGCTACGAGCAGTACTTC. As protein: CASNRDSYEQYF. V and J are TRBV28 and TRBJ2-7; 7 positions match TRBD1. V shed 7 bases and J 3 bases; nucleotides not matched to a gene: 3. This CDR3 spans 12 amino acids. Germline V gene data show CDR1 as MDHEN and CDR2 as SYDVKM.

This clonotype was seen ten or more times. This rearrangement joins TRBV5-5 to TRBJ1-1, with D unclear. V was cut by 6 bases and J by 1 base, with 10 bases left in between. The CDR3 extends over 13 amino acids. Germline values: CDR1 SGHKS, CDR2 YYEKEE (reference sequence). The CDR3 DNA sequence: TGTGCCAGCACTCCAGGTCCGAACACTGAAGCTTTCTTT. It specifies CASTPGPNTEAFF.

This chain links TRBV2 with TRBJ2-7; TRBD2 is a possible D gene (6 bases). The V end was cut by 3 bases, the J end by 2 bases, with 14 bases between. The CDR3 sequence is 15 residues long. Germline loops: CDR1 SNHLY, CDR2 FYNNEI. In DNA, the CDR3 is TGTGCCAGCAGTGAGGGGGAGGAGGTCACCTACGAGCAGTACTTC. Residues: CASSEGEEVTYEQYF.

This clonotype was found once. The rearrangement joins TRBV2 to TRBJ2-3; D may be TRBD2 (6 bases). Trimming removed 6 bases from V and 4 bases from J, with 23 bases in between. The CDR3 runs to 17 residues. Germline V gene lookup returns CDR1 SNHLY and CDR2 FYNNEI. CDR3 residues: CASRGVWAGRKADTQYF. In DNA, the CDR3 is TGTGCCAGCAGGGGGGTCTGGGCGGGGCGGAAAGCAGATACGCAGTATTTT.

As to this clonotype: A much larger clone sits a single nucleotide away, making a read error possible. The CDR3 spells CASSSRDRVSDEQYF. Here the CDR3 DNA reads TGTGCCAGCAGTTCCCGGGACAGGGTTTCTGACGAGCAGTACTTC. J is TRBJ2-7 and V is TRBV12-3 or TRBV12-4; 9 positions match TRBD1. This CDR3 comprises 15 residues. The V and J ends lost 4 bases and 5 bases, in that order; junction bases with no gene match: 9.

This clonotype was found a few times. V usage is TRBV4-1 and J usage is TRBJ2-7; tentatively, D is TRBD1 (5 bases). Per germline, CDR1 MGHRA and CDR2 YSYEKL. The CDR3 has 16 residues. V shed 4 bases and J shed 3 bases, with 19 bases lying between them. CDR3 protein: CASSRLPPGIVYEQYF. The CDR3, as DNA: TGCGCCAGCAGCCGCCTTCCTCCAGGGATTGTCTACGAGCAGTACTTC.